This T cell receptor (beta chain) originates from a study of cytomegalovirus exposure and HLA in healthy donors. Across the study: An analysis done earlier identified 120 million or so unique TCR beta sequences from approximately 170 million T cells.

There are a few counts of this clone. A multiplex PCR was run with 60 Vbeta primers and 13 Jbeta primers. TCRdb's copy holds only in-frame clones and misses some; the assay was immunoSEQ multiplex PCR. The data hold approximately 58,000 clones, with roughly 83% observed a single time. The sequence came from a man aged 25 to 40 in good health and CMV-seronegative. The sample consisted of PBMCs.

The CDR3: CASIQRAGLNYEQYF. The CDR3 bases are TGTGCCAGCATCCAACGGGCAGGGTTAAACTACGAGCAGTACTTC. V is TRBV6-5 and J is TRBJ2-7; tentatively, D is TRBD1 (5 bases). V lost 7 bases and J 3 bases, leaving 19 bases between the germline ends. This CDR3 is 15 amino acids long. Germline CDR1 MNHEY, CDR2 SVGAGI.